This T cell receptor (beta chain) came from a study of control samples from healthy donors and cancer patients (dated by TCRdb to 2020 to 2022). The library was produced with the immunoSEQ multiplex PCR assay. What TCRdb holds here is the immuneACCESS table cut down to in-frame rearrangements. Part of the clones is not present; checked against another copy, under half of the missing clones reflect an unresolved V gene, and the others are unexplained. This sample gives about 250,000 clones in total; approximately 80% of them show up just once. Of the sample, 10% to 15% is held by the ten largest clones. This clone was seen more than once but under ten times. Which antigen it targets is not known. No much larger clonotype is one base removed from it; base qualities were not supplied. Looking up the germline V gene yields CDR1 MNHEY and CDR2 SVGAGI. The CDR3 covers 15 residues, taking in both the cysteine and the phenylalanine. Only CDR3 DNA remains: 45 bases, in frame from the first base. V and J lose 6 bases and 1 base, and a span of 14 bases separates them.

Source material: PBMCs. The chain employs TRBV6-5 and TRBJ2-3, with the D call perhaps TRBD1 or TRBD2, each one matching 6 bases. The clonotype comes from a woman aged 60-75 years with lung cancer. The DNA sequence is given as TGTGCCAGCAGCCTAGGGGGGACCGGCACAGATACGCAGTATTTT. Translation gives CASSLGGTGTDTQYF.